One TCR beta chain is described in this entry. Its target is unknown. This sample is drawn from a study of beta chain features in type 1 diabetes. Study-wide results and limits: There was a moderate but significant shortening of TCRB CDR3s in all four CD4+ subsets of Type 1 diabetes patients.

TCRB transcripts that were expressed got sequenced, as all of the isolated RNA had been reverse transcribed. Assay: immunoSEQ multiplex PCR; the TCRdb copy retains only in-frame clones and omits some. Here the sample spans 60,000 to 75,000 clones, around 49% being singletons. CDR1 and CDR2 from the germline V gene are LGHNT and FRNRAP. Unmatched junction bases numbered 11, after V lost 4 bases and J lost 2 bases. The CDR3 runs 17 residues. The sample consisted of central memory CD4+ T cells from blood. This chain connects TRBV12-5 to TRBJ2-1; TRBD2 aligns across 7 bases. This TCR came from a man between 25 and 39 years old with type 1 diabetes. The CDR3 nucleotides are TGTGCTAGTGGTTGGGGGGGGTCCCGGAGCCCCTACAATGAGCAGTTCTTC. This translates into CASGWGGSRSPYNEQFF.